These T cell receptor beta chains were read from a single sample in a study of vaccination effects on CD4 cells after COVID-19. Sequencing was performed with immunoSEQ multiplex PCR; in TCRdb, only in-frame clones are kept and a portion is missing. Here the sample spans around 25,000 clones, about 80% being singletons. Their antigen targets remain unknown. The input for sequencing was CD4+ T cells from PBMCs cultured with HCoV-NL63 spike peptides, taken after COVID-19 vaccination. The receptors here all came from a human donor who received a COVID-19 vaccine. Some clones in this sample may be carry-over from other donors' samples. The CDR3 runs from the conserved cysteine through the conserved F or W. Fields, in order: J gene, D gene, clone size, V gene, CDR3 DNA, CDR3 protein. A D gene is named only where the DNA matches it firmly. Some rows have no size entry. The others give once, few or many, or a class for an expanded clone.

TRBJ1-4 TRBD1 few TRBV11-1 TGTGCCAGCAGCTTCTCGGGACAGGGCCGTGAAAAACTGTTTTTT CASSFSGQGREKLFF
TRBJ1-6 NA NA TRBV18 TGTGCCAGCTCACCCTACGCCATCCCTCCAGAAAATTCACCCCTCCACTTT CASSPYAIPPENSPLHF
TRBJ1-2 NA few TRBV3-1/TRBV3-2 TGTGCCAGCAGCCAAGGTCGACAAGGCGGGGCGTTCTATGGCTACACCTTC CASSQGRQGGAFYGYTF
TRBJ2-2 TRBD1 NA TRBV15 TGTGCCACCAGCACCCGAACAGGGGGCCGCGGGGAGCTGTTTTTT CATSTRTGGRGELFF
TRBJ1-2 NA NA TRBV5-1 TGCGCCAGCAGCTTGGGACAGGCTAACTATGGCTACACCTTC CASSLGQANYGYTF
TRBJ1-5 NA once TRBV7-2 TGTGCCAGCAGCCCCGGCCCGGGGGGGCCTCAGCCCCAGCATTTT CASSPGPGGPQPQHF
TRBJ1-1 NA NA TRBV28 TGTGCCAGCAGTTTGGTTGACAGGAACACTGAAGCTTTCTTT CASSLVDRNTEAFF
TRBJ1-2 NA NA TRBV5-1 TGCGCCAGCAGCTTGGTGGGACAAGGCTATGGCTACACCTTC CASSLVGQGYGYTF
TRBJ2-4 NA NA TRBV29-1 TGCAGCGTTGAAGATGGAAGGATTGGAGCCAAAAACATTCAGTACTTC CSVEDGRIGAKNIQYF
TRBJ1-2 NA NA TRBV19 TGTGCCAGTAGTATGTCTGGGAGCCATGGCTACACCTTC CASSMSGSHGYTF
TRBJ2-5 NA NA TRBV3-1/TRBV3-2 TGTGCCGCAGCCTTGACCTTTCAAGAGACCCAGTACTTC CAAALTFQETQYF
TRBJ1-6 NA NA TRBV28 TGTGCCAGCAGTCCGCCACGGGCCAGCCCGAGCTCCTATAATTCACCCCTCCACTTT CASSPPRASPSSYNSPLHF
TRBJ1-6 NA NA TRBV30 TGTGCCTGGAGTGTGGAGGGTCTTTCTTCACCCCTCCACTTT CAWSVEGLSSPLHF
TRBJ1-4 NA NA TRBV4-3 TGCGCCAGCAGCCAAAGGGGGGCAGTTAATGAAAAACTGTTTTTT CASSQRGAVNEKLFF
TRBJ1-2 TRBD1 once TRBV15 TGTGCCACCAGCAGAGAAGGGGGCAACTATGGCTACACCTTC CATSREGGNYGYTF
TRBJ1-1 NA once TRBV18 TGTGCCAGCTCACAACAACAGGGCACGAACACTGAAGCTTTCTTT CASSQQQGTNTEAFF
TRBJ2-5 TRBD2 once TRBV4-2 TGTGCCAGCAGCCAAGTGTACGGGGGGGCTATAAAAGAGACCCAGTACTTC CASSQVYGGAIKETQYF
TRBJ2-1 NA NA TRBV9 TGTGCCAGCAGCGTAGCTACCGGTGGAGGCTACAATGAGCAGTTCTTC CASSVATGGGYNEQFF
TRBJ2-3 NA NA TRBV11-3 TGTGCCAGCAGCCCGCGGCAGGGAAACACAGATACGCAGTATTTT CASSPRQGNTDTQYF
TRBJ1-3 NA NA TRBV27 TGTGCCAGCAGTTTAAGGGGTTCTGGAAACACCATATATTTT CASSLRGSGNTIYF
TRBJ2-3 TRBD2 NA TRBV7-3 TGTGCCAGCAGCTTAAGCTTGGGCGGGGGGAACACAGATACGCAGTATTTT CASSLSLGGGNTDTQYF
TRBJ2-3 TRBD2 NA TRBV6-6 TGTGCCAGCAGTTACGGCCCTAGCGGGGGGGCAAATACGCAGTATTTT CASSYGPSGGANTQYF
TRBJ2-1 NA few TRBV27 TGTGCCAGCAGACAAAGGGGGTTATCTTACAATGAGCAGTTCTTC CASRQRGLSYNEQFF
TRBJ1-6 NA NA TRBV6-1 TGTGCCAGCAGTGCCGATTGGGGGGTTAATAATTCACCCCTCCACTTT CASSADWGVNNSPLHF
TRBJ1-6 TRBD1 NA TRBV27 TGTGCCAGCCAACGGACAGGGCAGAATTCACCCCTCCACTTT CASQRTGQNSPLHF
TRBJ1-1 NA NA TRBV7-8 TGTGCCAGCAGCCCGAAGCGCCGTGGGCTGAACACTGAAGCTTTCTTT CASSPKRRGLNTEAFF
TRBJ2-6 NA NA TRBV6-5 TGTGCCAGCAGTTCCCTGGGGGTATCTGGGGCCAACGTCCTGACTTTC CASSSLGVSGANVLTF
TRBJ2-1 NA NA TRBV2 TGTGCCAGCATCCCTCCAGGGCTCCAGCAGTTCTTC CASIPPGLQQFF
TRBJ1-1 NA NA TRBV14 TGTGCCAGCAGTCTTAACGGGGGCACTGAAGCTTTCTTT CASSLNGGTEAFF
TRBJ1-1 TRBD1 NA TRBV7-2 TGTGCCAGCAGCAGGGGACAGGCCAACACTGAAGCTTTCTTT CASSRGQANTEAFF
TRBJ1-1 NA NA TRBV7-6 TGTGCCAGCAGCTTAAGCATGAACACTGAAGCTTTCTTT CASSLSMNTEAFF
TRBJ2-1 NA NA TRBV5-1 TGCGCCAGCAGCAACTCACAGGGTCGGCAGTTCTTC CASSNSQGRQFF
TRBJ1-6 TRBD1 NA TRBV2 TGTGCCAGCGGACAGGTTACAAGGGGAAATTCACCCCTCCACTTT CASGQVTRGNSPLHF
TRBJ2-2 NA NA TRBV2 TGTGCCAGCCGGACCACTATCACCGGGGAGCTGTTTTTT CASRTTITGELFF
TRBJ2-5 NA NA TRBV24-1 TGTGCCACCAGTGATTTAACACTCTCTGGGGAGACCCAGTACTTC CATSDLTLSGETQYF
TRBJ2-2 NA NA TRBV5-1 TGCGCCAGCAGCACCTCCGAAGGGAACCGGGAGCTGTTTTTT CASSTSEGNRELFF
TRBJ1-5 NA NA TRBV6-1 TGTGCCAGCACACCGTGGGGGGGAGGTCAGCCCCAGCATTTT CASTPWGGGQPQHF